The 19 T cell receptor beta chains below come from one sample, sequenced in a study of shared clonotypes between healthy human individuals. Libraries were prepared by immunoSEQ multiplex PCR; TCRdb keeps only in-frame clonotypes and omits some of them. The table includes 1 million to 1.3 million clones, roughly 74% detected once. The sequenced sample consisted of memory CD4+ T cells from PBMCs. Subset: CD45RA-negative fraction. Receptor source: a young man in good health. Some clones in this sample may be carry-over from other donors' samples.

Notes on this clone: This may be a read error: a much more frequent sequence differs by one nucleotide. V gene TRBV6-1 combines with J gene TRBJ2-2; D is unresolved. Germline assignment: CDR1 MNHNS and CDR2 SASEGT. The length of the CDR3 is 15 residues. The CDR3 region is CASGEEEGNTGELFF. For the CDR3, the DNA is TGTGCCAGCGGTGAAGAAGAAGGAAACACCGGGGAGCTGTTTTTT.

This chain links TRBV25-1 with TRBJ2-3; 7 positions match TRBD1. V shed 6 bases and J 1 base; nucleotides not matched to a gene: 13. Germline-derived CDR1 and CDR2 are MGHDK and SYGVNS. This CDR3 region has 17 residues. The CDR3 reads CASSPRQGLRRTDTQYF. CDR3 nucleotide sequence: TGTGCCAGCAGCCCTCGACAGGGATTAAGACGCACAGATACGCAGTATTTT.

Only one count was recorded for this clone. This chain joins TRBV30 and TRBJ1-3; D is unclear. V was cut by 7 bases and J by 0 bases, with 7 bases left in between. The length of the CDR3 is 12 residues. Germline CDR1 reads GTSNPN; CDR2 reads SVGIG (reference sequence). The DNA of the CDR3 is TGTGCCTTCCCCTACTCTGGAAACACCATATATTTT. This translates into CAFPYSGNTIYF.

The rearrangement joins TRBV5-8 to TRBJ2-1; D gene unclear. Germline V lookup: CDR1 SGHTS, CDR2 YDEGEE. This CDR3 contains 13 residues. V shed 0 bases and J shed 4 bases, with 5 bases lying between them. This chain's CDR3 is CASSLVRYNEQFF. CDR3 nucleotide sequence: TGTGCCAGCAGCTTGGTCAGGTACAATGAGCAGTTCTTC.

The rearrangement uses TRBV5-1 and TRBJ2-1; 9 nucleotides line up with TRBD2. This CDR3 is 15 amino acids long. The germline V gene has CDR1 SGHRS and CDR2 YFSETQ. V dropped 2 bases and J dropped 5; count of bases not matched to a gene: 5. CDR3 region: CASSFSGSGDNEQFF. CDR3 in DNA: TGCGCCAGCAGCTTTAGCGGGAGTGGGGACAATGAGCAGTTCTTC.

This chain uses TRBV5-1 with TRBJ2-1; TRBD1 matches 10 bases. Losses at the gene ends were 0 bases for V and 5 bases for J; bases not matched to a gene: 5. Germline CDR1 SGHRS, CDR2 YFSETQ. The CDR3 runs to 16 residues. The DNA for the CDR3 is TGCGCCAGCAGCTTGGGCGCCGGGACAGGGGACAATGAGCAGTTCTTC. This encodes CASSLGAGTGDNEQFF.

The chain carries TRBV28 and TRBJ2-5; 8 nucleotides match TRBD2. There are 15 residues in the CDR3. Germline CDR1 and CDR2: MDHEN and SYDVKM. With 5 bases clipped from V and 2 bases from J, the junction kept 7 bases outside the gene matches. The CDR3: CASSPTSGGQETQYF. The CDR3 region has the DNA TGTGCCAGCAGTCCCACTAGCGGTGGTCAAGAGACCCAGTACTTC.

CDR3 protein: CASSAAGWGEQYF. The DNA for the CDR3 is TGTGCCAGCAGCGCCGCCGGTTGGGGGGAGCAGTACTTC. The chain links TRBV9 to TRBJ2-7; D possibly uses TRBD1 or TRBD2 (5 bases each). V was cut by 3 bases and J by 7 bases, with 14 bases left in between. The CDR3 covers 13 residues. Per germline, CDR1 SGDLS and CDR2 YYNGEE.

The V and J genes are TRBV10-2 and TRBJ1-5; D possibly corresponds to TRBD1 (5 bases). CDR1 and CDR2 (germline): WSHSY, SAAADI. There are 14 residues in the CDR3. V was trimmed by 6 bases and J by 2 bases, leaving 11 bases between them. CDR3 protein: CASRDTGGNQPQHF. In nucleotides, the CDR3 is TGCGCCAGCAGGGACACGGGCGGCAATCAGCCCCAGCATTTT.

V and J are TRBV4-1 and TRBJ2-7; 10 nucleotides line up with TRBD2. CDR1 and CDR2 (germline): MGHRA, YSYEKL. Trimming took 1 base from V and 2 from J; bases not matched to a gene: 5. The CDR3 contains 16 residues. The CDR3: CASSQVATSGTYEQYF. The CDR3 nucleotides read TGCGCCAGCAGCCAAGTCGCAACTAGCGGGACCTACGAGCAGTACTTC.

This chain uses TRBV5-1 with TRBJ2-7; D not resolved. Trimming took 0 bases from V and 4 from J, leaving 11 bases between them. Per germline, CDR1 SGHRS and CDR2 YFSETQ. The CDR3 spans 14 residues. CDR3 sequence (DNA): TGCGCCAGCAGCTTGGGCCAGGTAACATACGAGCAGTACTTC. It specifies CASSLGQVTYEQYF.

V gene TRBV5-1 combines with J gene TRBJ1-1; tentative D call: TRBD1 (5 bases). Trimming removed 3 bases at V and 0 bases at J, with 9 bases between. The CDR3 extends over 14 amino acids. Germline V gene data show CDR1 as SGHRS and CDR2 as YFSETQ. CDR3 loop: CASSSAGVNTEAFF. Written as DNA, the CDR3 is TGCGCCAGCAGCTCGGCGGGGGTGAACACTGAAGCTTTCTTT.

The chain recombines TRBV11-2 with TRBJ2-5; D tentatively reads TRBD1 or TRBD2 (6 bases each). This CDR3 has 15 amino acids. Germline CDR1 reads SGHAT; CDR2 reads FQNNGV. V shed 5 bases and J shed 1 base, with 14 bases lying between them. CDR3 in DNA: TGTGCCAGCAGCCGGACTACAGGGCCCCAAGAGACCCAGTACTTC. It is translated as CASSRTTGPQETQYF.

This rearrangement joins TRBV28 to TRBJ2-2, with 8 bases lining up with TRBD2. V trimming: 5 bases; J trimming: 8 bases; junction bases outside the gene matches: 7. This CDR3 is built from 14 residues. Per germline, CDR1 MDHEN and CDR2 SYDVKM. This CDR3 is CASSPGLAFGELFF. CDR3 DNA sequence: TGTGCCAGCAGTCCAGGACTAGCTTTTGGGGAGCTGTTTTTT.

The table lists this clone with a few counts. DNA for the CDR3: TGTGCCAGCAGCTTACACAGGGGGAGCAATGAGCAGTTCTTC. Translating gives CASSLHRGSNEQFF. J is TRBJ2-1 and V is TRBV11-3; 8 bases line up with TRBD1. Germline V gene lookup returns CDR1 SGHNT and CDR2 YENEEA. The CDR3 has 14 residues. J gave up 6 bases and V 2 bases, and 3 bases lay outside the gene matches.

In nucleotides, the CDR3 is TGTGCCAGCAAGAGGGGAAGCGAAAAACTGTTTTTT. Translating gives CASKRGSEKLFF. The V and J genes are TRBV6-6 and TRBJ1-4, with a tentative D call TRBD1 (5 bases). CDR1 and CDR2 (germline): MNHNY, SVGAGI (reference sequence). The V and J ends lost 7 bases and 8 bases respectively, with 11 bases between them. The CDR3 totals 12 residues.

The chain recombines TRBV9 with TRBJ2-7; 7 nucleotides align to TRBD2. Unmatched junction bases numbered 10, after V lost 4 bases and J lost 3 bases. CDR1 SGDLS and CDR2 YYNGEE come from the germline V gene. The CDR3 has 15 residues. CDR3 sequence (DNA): TGTGCCAGCAGCCGGGAGCTAGCGGCTCGCTACGAGCAGTACTTC. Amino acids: CASSRELAARYEQYF.

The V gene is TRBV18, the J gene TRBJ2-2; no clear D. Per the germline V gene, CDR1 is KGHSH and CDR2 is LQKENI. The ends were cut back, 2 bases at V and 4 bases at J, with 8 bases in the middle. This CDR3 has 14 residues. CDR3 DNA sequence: TGTGCCAGCTCACCAGGGCTGCGCACCGGGGAGCTGTTTTTT. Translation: CASSPGLRTGELFF.

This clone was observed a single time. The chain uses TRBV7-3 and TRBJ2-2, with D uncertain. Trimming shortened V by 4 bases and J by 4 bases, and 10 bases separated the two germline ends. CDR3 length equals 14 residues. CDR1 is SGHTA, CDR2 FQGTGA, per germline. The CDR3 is CASSSAGGTGELFF. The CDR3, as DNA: TGTGCCAGCAGCTCGGCCGGTGGCACCGGGGAGCTGTTTTTT.